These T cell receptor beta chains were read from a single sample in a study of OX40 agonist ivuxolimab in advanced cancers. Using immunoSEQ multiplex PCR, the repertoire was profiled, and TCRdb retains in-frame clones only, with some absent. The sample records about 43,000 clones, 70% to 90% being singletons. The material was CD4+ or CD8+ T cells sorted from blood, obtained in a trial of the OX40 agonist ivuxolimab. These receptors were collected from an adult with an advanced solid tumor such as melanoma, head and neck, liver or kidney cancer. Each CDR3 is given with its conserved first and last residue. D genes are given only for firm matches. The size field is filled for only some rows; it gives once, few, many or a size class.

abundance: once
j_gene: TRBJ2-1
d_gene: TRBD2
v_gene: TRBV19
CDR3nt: TGTGCCAGTAGTAATCAAGCGGGAGGCTCCTACAATGAGCAGTTCTTC
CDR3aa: CASSNQAGGSYNEQFF

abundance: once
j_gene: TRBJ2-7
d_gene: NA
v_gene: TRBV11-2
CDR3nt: TGTGCCAGCAACCGGGGCTACGAGCAGTACTTC
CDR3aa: CASNRGYEQYF

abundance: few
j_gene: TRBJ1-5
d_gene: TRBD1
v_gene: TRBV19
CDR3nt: TGTGCCAGTAGGATGGGACAGGGGGAGTATCAGCCCCAGCATTTT
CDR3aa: CASRMGQGEYQPQHF

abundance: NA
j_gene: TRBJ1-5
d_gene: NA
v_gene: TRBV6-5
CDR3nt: TGTGCCAGCAGTTACGGGGGATACACTCAGCCCCAGCATTTT
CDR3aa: CASSYGGYTQPQHF

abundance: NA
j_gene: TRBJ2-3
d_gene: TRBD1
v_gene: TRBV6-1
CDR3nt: TGTGCCAGCAGTGCCCGACAGGGGTCAGATACGCAGTATTTT
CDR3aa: CASSARQGSDTQYF

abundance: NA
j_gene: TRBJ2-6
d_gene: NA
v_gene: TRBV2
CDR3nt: TGTGCCAGCAGTGATCCGGGGGCCTTTAGCTCTGGGGCCAACGTCCTGACTTTC
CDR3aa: CASSDPGAFSSGANVLTF

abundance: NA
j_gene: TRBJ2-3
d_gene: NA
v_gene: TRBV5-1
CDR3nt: TGCGCCAGCAGCTTGAATGGCAGGGGTACAGATACGCAGTATTTT
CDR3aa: CASSLNGRGTDTQYF

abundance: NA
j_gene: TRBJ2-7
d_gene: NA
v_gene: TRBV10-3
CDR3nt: TGTGCCATCAGTGAGTCATTAGGGACCGGGAACTACGAGCAGTACTTC
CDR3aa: CAISESLGTGNYEQYF

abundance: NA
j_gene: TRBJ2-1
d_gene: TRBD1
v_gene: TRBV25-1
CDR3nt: TGTGCCAGCAGGACAGGGGCCTACAATGAGCAGTTCTTC
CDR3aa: CASRTGAYNEQFF

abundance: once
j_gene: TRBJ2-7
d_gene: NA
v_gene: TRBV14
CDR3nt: TGTGCCAGCAGCCAAGGGGCCGCTTCCTACGAGCAGTACTTC
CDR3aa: CASSQGAASYEQYF

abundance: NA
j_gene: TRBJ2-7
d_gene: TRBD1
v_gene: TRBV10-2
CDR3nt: TGCGCCAGCACACAAGACAGGGTGACGTACGAGCAGTACTTC
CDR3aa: CASTQDRVTYEQYF

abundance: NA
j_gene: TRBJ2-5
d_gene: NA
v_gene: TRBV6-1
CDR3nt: TGTGCCAGCAGTGAAAGCCTCGGAGAGACCCAGTACTTC
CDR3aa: CASSESLGETQYF

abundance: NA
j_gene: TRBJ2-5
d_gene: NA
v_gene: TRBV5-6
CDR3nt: TGTGCCAGCAGCTTGGTTCTAGAAGGGGAGACCCAGTACTTC
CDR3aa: CASSLVLEGETQYF

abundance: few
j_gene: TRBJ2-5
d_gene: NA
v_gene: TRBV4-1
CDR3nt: TGCGCCAGCAGCACTCTGGGGCAAGAGACCCAGTACTTC
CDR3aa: CASSTLGQETQYF

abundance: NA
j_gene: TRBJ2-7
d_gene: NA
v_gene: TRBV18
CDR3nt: TGTGCCAGCTCCCCTGCCGGGGGCATGTCCTACGAGCAGTACTTC
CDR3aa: CASSPAGGMSYEQYF

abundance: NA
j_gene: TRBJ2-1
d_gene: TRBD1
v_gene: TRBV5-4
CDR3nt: TGTGCCAGCAGCCCGGGGCCCGGGACAGGATTTAGCGATGAGCAGTTCTTC
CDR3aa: CASSPGPGTGFSDEQFF

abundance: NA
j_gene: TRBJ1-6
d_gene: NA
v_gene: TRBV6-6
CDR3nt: TGTGCCAGCAGTCAACAGGGAAGAAGTGGTTCACCCCTCCACTTT
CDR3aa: CASSQQGRSGSPLHF

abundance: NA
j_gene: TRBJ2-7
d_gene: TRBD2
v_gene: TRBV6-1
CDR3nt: TGTGCCAGCAGTGAAGCGTCGGGACTAGCATCCTACGAGCAGTACTTC
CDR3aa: CASSEASGLASYEQYF

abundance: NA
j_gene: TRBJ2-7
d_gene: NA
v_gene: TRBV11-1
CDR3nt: TGTGCCAGCAGCGAGTACGGAAAGCAGTACTTC
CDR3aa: CASSEYGKQYF

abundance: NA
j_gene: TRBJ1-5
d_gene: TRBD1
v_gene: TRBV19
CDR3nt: TGTGCCAGTAGTAAGGGGGGACAGCCGCCGAATCAGCCCCAGCATTTT
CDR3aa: CASSKGGQPPNQPQHF

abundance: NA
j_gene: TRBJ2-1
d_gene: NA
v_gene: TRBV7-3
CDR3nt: TGTGCCAGCAGCCCGCAGGGAAACGACAATGAGCAGTTCTTC
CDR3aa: CASSPQGNDNEQFF

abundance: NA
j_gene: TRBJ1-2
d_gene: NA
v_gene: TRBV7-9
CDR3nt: TGTGCCAGCAGCTTATATCAAACTTCTCGCTATGGCTACACCTTC
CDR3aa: CASSLYQTSRYGYTF